This T cell receptor beta chain was obtained from a study of T-cell reconstitution after alpha-beta-depleted transplantation in children. Construction of the TCRbeta library involved unique molecular identifiers. Each CDR3 protein gets one entry after TCRdb re-called the PCR reads with MiXCR. The sample comprises just over 950,000 distinct CDR3 sequences, under 30% of which are singletons, and roughly 28% rests with the top ten. V lost 5 bases to trimming and J lost 7 bases; unmatched junction nucleotides: 13. The CDR3 length is 15 residues. The TCR sequence derives from a boy younger than two who had a stem cell transplant for SCID, so the T cells may come from the graft donor. The source material was PBMCs, mostly from graft donor cells, sampled 360 days after TCRalphabeta/CD19-depleted stem cell transplant. The chain has TRBV12-3 or TRBV12-4 and TRBJ2-5; 7 nucleotides line up with TRBD2. CDR3 loop: CASSTAGTTRGTQYF. CDR3 sequence (DNA): TGTGCCAGCAGTACAGCCGGGACTACGCGGGGGACCCAGTACTTC.